Shown below are 24 T cell receptor beta chains from a single sample sequenced in a study of T-cell memory formation after mild COVID-19. TCRdb reprocessed the 5' RACE reads with MiXCR, giving one entry per CDR3 protein. The profile shows about 88,000 distinct CDR3 sequences, around a quarter of them singletons. Sequencing used PBMCs or a T cell subset sorted from them (not recorded which). These receptor sequences come from a man younger than 35 who had mild COVID-19 (a few samples of this study predate the infection). Cell type and time point are not known.

The chain has TRBV14 and TRBJ2-5, with D perhaps TRBD2 (6 bases). The ends were cut back, 4 bases at V and 3 bases at J, with 9 bases in the middle. From germline, CDR1 is SGHDN and CDR2 FVKESK. This CDR3 comprises 13 residues. The CDR3 protein is CASSPLAEETQYF. The CDR3 DNA sequence: TGTGCCAGCAGCCCCTTAGCGGAAGAGACCCAGTACTTC.

V is TRBV9 and J is TRBJ2-1; 12 positions match TRBD2. CDR3 length: 16 amino acids. J lost 5 bases, V lost 5 bases, and 8 bases had no gene match. CDR1 SGDLS and CDR2 YYNGEE come from the germline V gene. The CDR3 loop is CASRALTSGGHNEQFF. CDR3 nucleotides: TGTGCCAGCAGGGCATTGACTAGCGGGGGACACAATGAGCAGTTCTTC.

This chain links TRBV15 with TRBJ1-2; D possibly corresponds to TRBD1 (6 bases). The germline CDR1 and CDR2 sequences are LNHNV and YYDKDF (reference sequence). The CDR3 is 16 residues long. The V and J ends lost 3 bases and 5 bases respectively, with 19 bases between them. The CDR3 is CATSSWDTQYEYGYTF. CDR3 in DNA: TGTGCCACCAGCAGTTGGGACACCCAGTACGAATATGGCTACACCTTC.

This clonotype was observed a handful of times. The chain employs TRBV7-9 and TRBJ2-2, with D maybe TRBD2 (5 bases). Germline CDR1 is SEHNR and CDR2 is FQNEAQ (reference sequence). V dropped 1 base and J dropped 7 bases, with 7 bases sitting between them. The CDR3 covers 13 residues. CDR3 nucleotides: TGTGCCAGCAGCTTAGGAGGACTCGGGGAGCTGTTTTTT. This encodes CASSLGGLGELFF.

This clonotype was detected a few times. This CDR3 is CASSVAEWNTEAFF. The CDR3, as DNA: TGTGCCAGCAGCGTAGCGGAGTGGAACACTGAAGCTTTCTTT. The chain is built from TRBV9 and TRBJ1-1; D gene ambiguous. CDR1 is SGDLS, CDR2 YYNGEE, per germline. This CDR3 has 14 residues. The V gene lost 0 bases and the J gene lost 1 base, with 7 bases spanning the gap.

CDR3 sequence: CASSKETVSGNTIYF. The DNA for the CDR3 is TGTGCCAGCAGCAAAGAGACAGTCTCTGGAAACACCATATATTTT. V is TRBV7-2 and J is TRBJ1-3, with D tentatively TRBD1 (5 bases). This CDR3 has 15 amino acids. Germline values: CDR1 SGHTA, CDR2 FQGNSA. V dropped 5 bases and J dropped 0 bases, with 11 bases sitting between them.

Only a few counts were recorded for this clonotype. The chain recombines TRBV5-6 with TRBJ1-5, with 7 positions matching TRBD1. Germline trimming cut 1 base from V and 5 bases from J; bases unmatched to any gene: 6. CDR3 length equals 15 residues. Germline lookup yields CDR1 SGHDT and CDR2 YYEEEE. The CDR3 loop reads CASSLSGQKYQPQHF. Written as DNA, the CDR3 is TGTGCCAGCAGCTTGTCGGGACAGAAATATCAGCCCCAGCATTTT.

Written as DNA, the CDR3 is TGTGCCAGCAGCCCCGGGAGCACCTACAATGAGCAGTTCTTC. Its protein is CASSPGSTYNEQFF. The V call is TRBV7-2, the J call TRBJ2-1; TRBD2 might be the D (6 bases). The length of the CDR3 is 14 residues. Trimming stripped 5 bases from V and 2 bases from J, with 10 bases between. Germline V gene lookup returns CDR1 SGHTA and CDR2 FQGNSA.

This clonotype has only a few counts. The chain recombines TRBV29-1 with TRBJ2-1, with 15 nucleotides matching TRBD2. Germline CDR1 reads SQVTM; CDR2 reads ANQGSEA. The CDR3 is 16 residues long. V lost 5 bases and J lost 7; bases outside the gene matches: 9. In DNA form, the CDR3 reads TGCAGCGTTCATGGACTAGCGGGGGGGAAATGGAATGAGCAGTTCTTC. Protein: CSVHGLAGGKWNEQFF.

This clonotype occurred a few times. The gene calls are TRBV7-2 and TRBJ2-3, with D possibly matching TRBD2 (7 bases). There are 15 residues in the CDR3. With 10 bases removed from V and 8 bases from J, the gap between germline ends came to 25 bases. CDR1 is SGHTA, CDR2 FQGNSA, per germline. The CDR3 reads CANQIRDGRGATQYF. The CDR3 DNA sequence: TGTGCCAACCAAATCCGGGACGGCCGGGGGGCTACGCAGTATTTT.

This clonotype was seen a handful of times. The gene calls are TRBV7-9 and TRBJ2-7; a possible D gene is TRBD2 (6 bases). This CDR3 comprises 14 residues. V lost 1 base, J lost 5 bases, and 12 bases lay in between. Germline lookup yields CDR1 SEHNR and CDR2 FQNEAQ (reference sequence). The CDR3 is CASSLGRGAHEQYF. The DNA for the CDR3 is TGTGCCAGCAGCTTAGGGAGGGGCGCGCACGAGCAGTACTTC.

The table lists this clonotype with a few counts. J is TRBJ2-2 and V is TRBV6-1, with 10 bases aligning to TRBD1. The CDR3 has 12 amino acids. The V gene's germline CDR1 is MNHNS and CDR2 SASEGT. The V and J ends lost 10 bases and 6 bases, in that order; junction bases with no gene match: 2. Here the CDR3 reads CANGQGAGELFF. The CDR3 nucleotides are TGTGCCAACGGACAGGGGGCCGGGGAGCTGTTTTTT.

The chain employs TRBV5-1 and TRBJ2-1, with unresolved D. The germline V gene encodes CDR1 SGHRS and CDR2 YFSETQ. The length of the CDR3 is 15 residues. V was clipped by 4 bases and J by 8 bases, with 19 bases between them. CDR3 protein: CASSLRAVGLDEQFF. The CDR3 DNA is TGCGCCAGCAGCCTACGGGCGGTGGGTCTAGATGAGCAGTTCTTC. The complete variable domain, with remaining parts taken from reference TRBV5-1 and TRBJ2-1, reads KAGVTQTPRYLIKTRGQQVTLSCSPISGHRSVSWYQQTPGQGLQFLFEYFSETQRNKGNFPGRFSGRQFSNSRSEMNVSTLELGDSALYLCASSLRAVGLDEQFFGPGTRLTVL.

The J gene is TRBJ1-1, the V gene TRBV7-8; tentatively, D is TRBD1 (6 bases). This CDR3 contains 13 residues. Germline V gives CDR1 SGHVS, CDR2 FQNEAQ. Trimming shortened V by 3 bases and J by 4 bases, and 9 bases separated the two germline ends. The DNA of the CDR3 is TGTGCCAGCAGCTTTACCAGGGGCACTGAAGCTTTCTTT. It encodes CASSFTRGTEAFF.

This chain uses TRBV2 with TRBJ1-1, with D perhaps TRBD1 (6 bases). Trimming cost V 4 bases and J 4 bases, with 10 bases left between them. The CDR3 consists of 13 residues. In germline, CDR1 is SNHLY, CDR2 FYNNEI. The CDR3 spells CASSAGASTEAFF. Written as DNA, the CDR3 is TGTGCCAGCAGTGCGGGGGCGAGCACTGAAGCTTTCTTT.

The chain joins TRBV29-1 to TRBJ1-4; unclear D gene. The V end was cut by 6 bases, the J end by 8 bases, with 10 bases between. The CDR3 is made up of 11 amino acids. Germline values: CDR1 SQVTM, CDR2 ANQGSEA. In DNA, the CDR3 is TGCAGCGTACAAGAAGGGGAAAAACTGTTTTTT. Protein product: CSVQEGEKLFF.

This clonotype came up a few times. V gene TRBV7-9 combines with J gene TRBJ2-7, with D maybe TRBD1 (5 bases). CDR3 length: 15 residues. V shed 5 bases and J shed 6 bases, with 20 bases lying between them. In germline, CDR1 is SEHNR, CDR2 FQNEAQ (reference sequence). The DNA of the CDR3 is TGTGCCAGCAGCCCCCGACAGTTTAACCCAGGCGAGCAGTACTTC. Its translation is CASSPRQFNPGEQYF.

At least ten counts were recorded for this clonotype. The chain has TRBV12-3 or TRBV12-4 and TRBJ2-3; the D is unclear. V lost 8 bases and J 2 bases, leaving 11 bases between the germline ends. The CDR3 is 13 residues long. The CDR3 nucleotides are TGTGCCAGCCGGAAAGACCTCACAGATACGCAGTATTTT. Amino acids: CASRKDLTDTQYF.

V and J are TRBV7-2 and TRBJ2-1, with 8 bases that match TRBD2. This CDR3 spans 15 amino acids. Trimming at V came to 5 bases and at J to 4 bases, leaving 7 bases not matched to a gene. CDR1 is SGHTA, CDR2 FQGNSA, per germline. The CDR3 DNA sequence: TGTGCCAGCAGCGACCCCGCGGGGGGTTACAATGAGCAGTTCTTC. Translation gives CASSDPAGGYNEQFF.

The genes are TRBV4-1 and TRBJ2-1, with TRBD2 matching 10 bases. CDR3 length: 16 residues. Germline V gene lookup returns CDR1 MGHRA and CDR2 YSYEKL. V shed 0 bases and J 5 bases; nucleotides not matched to a gene: 4. CDR3 DNA: TGCGCCAGCAGCCAAGAGAATAGCGGGGGGCACAATGAGCAGTTCTTC. It encodes CASSQENSGGHNEQFF.

This clonotype appeared many times. The chain uses TRBV7-9 and TRBJ2-3; 11 bases line up with TRBD1. The CDR3 is 16 residues long. Trimming removed 4 bases from V and 3 bases from J; junction bases left unmatched: 6. Germline CDR1 and CDR2: SEHNR and FQNEAQ (reference sequence). The DNA of the CDR3 is TGTGCCAGCAGCTCCTGGACAGGGGGCGAGACAGATACGCAGTATTTT. It translates to CASSSWTGGETDTQYF.

This clonotype was counted only a few times. The chain couples TRBV12-5 to TRBJ2-7; possibly TRBD1 or TRBD2 for D (5 bases each). V lost 7 bases and J lost 6, with 22 bases in between. CDR1 and CDR2 from the germline V gene are LGHNT and FRNRAP. The CDR3 length is 15 residues. The CDR3 nucleotides are TGTGCTAGTGCCATTAAGCCGGGACCATCCGGCGAGCAGTACTTC. This encodes CASAIKPGPSGEQYF.

This clonotype was found a few times. The rearrangement joins TRBV4-1 to TRBJ1-1; no reliable D call. Germline-derived CDR1 and CDR2 are MGHRA and YSYEKL. The V gene lost 1 base and the J gene lost 5 bases, with 8 bases spanning the gap. The CDR3 has 13 residues. The CDR3 here is CASSQGDGTEAFF. The CDR3 region has the DNA TGCGCCAGCAGCCAAGGGGATGGAACTGAAGCTTTCTTT.

J is TRBJ2-7 and V is TRBV9; possible D gene TRBD2, 7 bases. The CDR3 is 16 residues long. The V end was cut by 4 bases, the J end by 3 bases, with 20 bases between. The V gene's germline CDR1 is SGDLS and CDR2 YYNGEE. The CDR3 DNA reads TGTGCCAGCAGCCCCAAAGGAAGGGGGGGGTACTACGAGCAGTACTTC. Amino acids: CASSPKGRGGYYEQYF.